Listed below are T cell receptor beta chains from one sample, sequenced in a study of blood T cell repertoires in COVID-19. Clones were sequenced by immunoSEQ multiplex PCR, and TCRdb holds only the in-frame ones, with some missing. The sample carries 200,000 to 250,000 clones, roughly 87% recorded once. Sequencing was carried out using PBMCs or T cells enriched from blood (not recorded which). These receptors originate from a man aged 30-40 years who had recovered from COVID-19. Both conserved end residues are part of each CDR3. A D gene is named only where the DNA matches it firmly. Clone size, where shown, is once, few, many, or a class for clones that have expanded.

clone_size j_call v_call d_call cdr3_nt cdr3_aa
. TRBJ2-5 TRBV15 . TGTGCCACCGGGCAGGGCTTTAACCAAGAGACCCAGTACTTC CATGQGFNQETQYF
. TRBJ1-5 TRBV7-2 . TGTGCCAGCAGCTCAAATTCAAATCAGCCCCAGCATTTT CASSSNSNQPQHF
. TRBJ2-6 TRBV19 . TGTGCCAGTAGTATAGATCCCTCGTCTGTCTCTGGGGCCAACGTCCTGACTTTC CASSIDPSSVSGANVLTF
once TRBJ2-7 TRBV19 . TGTGCCAGTAGTCGAACCCGGGGGAACTCCTACGAGCAGTACTTC CASSRTRGNSYEQYF
. TRBJ1-5 TRBV18 TRBD1 TGTGCCAGCTCACCATCCGGCAGGGGGCTGGGCAATCAGCCCCAGCATTTT CASSPSGRGLGNQPQHF
. TRBJ1-1 TRBV6-4 . TGTGCCAGCAGGCAGGAGGGGCGCGATCCTGAAGCTTTCTTT CASRQEGRDPEAFF
. TRBJ2-3 TRBV7-9 TRBD2 TGTGCCAGCAGCTTAGACGGCGGGAGGGCCGAATATACGCAGTATTTT CASSLDGGRAEYTQYF
. TRBJ2-7 TRBV30 TRBD1 TGTGCCGGGCGGACAGGCACTTTCGAGCAGTACTTC CAGRTGTFEQYF
. TRBJ1-4 TRBV5-6 . TGTGCCAGCAGCAATTCGGAGGGAACGGCTAATGAAAAACTGTTTTTT CASSNSEGTANEKLFF
. TRBJ1-6 TRBV7-3 TRBD1 TGTGCCAGCAGCTTAGGGACAGCTAATTCACCCCTCCACTTT CASSLGTANSPLHF
once TRBJ1-6 TRBV9 . TGTGCCAGCAGCGTAGGGGACATAACACCCCTCCACTTT CASSVGDITPLHF
once TRBJ2-7 TRBV27 TRBD2 TGTGCCAGCAGATGGGGGACTAGCGCCTACGAGCAGTACTTC CASRWGTSAYEQYF
. TRBJ2-3 TRBV27 . TGTGCCAGCAGTAGGACGCAGGGCGGCACAGATACGCAGTATTTT CASSRTQGGTDTQYF
. TRBJ2-1 TRBV5-4 . TGTGCCAGCAGCTCCTCAATACCCCCTACAGGGTACAATGAGCAGTTCTTC CASSSSIPPTGYNEQFF
. TRBJ1-1 TRBV25-1 . TGTGCCACCGCAAGGGGCGGAAGGAACACTGAAGCTTTCTTT CATARGGRNTEAFF
. TRBJ2-7 TRBV7-9 . TGTGCCAGCAGCCCCTCGCGAGAAACGAGCGAGCAGTACTTC CASSPSRETSEQYF